Sequencing of this TCR beta chain was carried out in a study of shared clonotypes between healthy human individuals. Points from the study as a whole: Collection of samples was limited to blood; tissue repertoires likely differ.

On this clone: What it recognizes is unknown.

Trimming stripped 8 bases from V and 3 bases from J, with 11 bases between. The CDR3 loop spans 14 amino acids. Germline assignment: CDR1 SNHLY and CDR2 FYNNEI. The method was immunoSEQ multiplex PCR; TCRdb's version includes in-frame clones alone and lacks a portion of them. This table has 600,000 to 700,000 clones, around three quarters appearing once. Donors comprised only Caucasian adults living in Nashville, Tennessee. The chain recombines TRBV2 with TRBJ1-6; tentative D call: TRBD1 (5 bases). The sequenced sample consisted of memory CD4+ T cells sorted from blood. Subset denoted: CD45RA-negative fraction. The TCR comes from a woman in her 30s in good health. The CDR3 loop reads CASQQGSYNSPLHF. DNA of the CDR3: TGTGCCAGCCAGCAGGGCAGCTATAATTCACCCCTCCACTTT.